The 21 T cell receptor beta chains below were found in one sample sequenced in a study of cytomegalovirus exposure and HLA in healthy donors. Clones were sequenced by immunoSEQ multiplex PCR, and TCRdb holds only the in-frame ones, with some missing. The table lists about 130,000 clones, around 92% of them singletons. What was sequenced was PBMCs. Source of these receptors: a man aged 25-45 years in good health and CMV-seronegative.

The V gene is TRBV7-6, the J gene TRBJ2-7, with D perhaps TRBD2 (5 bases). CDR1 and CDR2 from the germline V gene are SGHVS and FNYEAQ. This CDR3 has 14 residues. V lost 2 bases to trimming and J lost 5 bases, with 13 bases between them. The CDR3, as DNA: TGTGCCAGCAGCTTAACCGCGGGTGACCACGAGCAGTACTTC. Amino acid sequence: CASSLTAGDHEQYF.

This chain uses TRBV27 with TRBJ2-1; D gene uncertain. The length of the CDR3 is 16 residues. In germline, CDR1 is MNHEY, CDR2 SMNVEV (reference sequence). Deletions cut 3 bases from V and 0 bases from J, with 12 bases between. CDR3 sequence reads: CASSFRGSLSYNEQFF. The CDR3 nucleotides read TGTGCCAGCAGTTTCCGCGGCTCCCTCTCCTACAATGAGCAGTTCTTC.

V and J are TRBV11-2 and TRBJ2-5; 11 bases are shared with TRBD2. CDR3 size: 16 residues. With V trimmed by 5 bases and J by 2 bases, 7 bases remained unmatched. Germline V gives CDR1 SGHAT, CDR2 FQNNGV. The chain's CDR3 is CASSLRLAGLQETQYF. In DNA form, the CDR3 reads TGTGCCAGCAGCCTACGACTAGCGGGGCTACAAGAGACCCAGTACTTC.

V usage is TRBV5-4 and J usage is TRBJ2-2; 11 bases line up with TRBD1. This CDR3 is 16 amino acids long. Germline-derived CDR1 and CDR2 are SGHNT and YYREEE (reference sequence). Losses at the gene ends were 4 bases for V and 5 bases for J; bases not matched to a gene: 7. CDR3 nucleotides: TGTGCCAGCAGCCGAAGGACAGGGGGCCTTACCGGGGAGCTGTTTTTT. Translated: CASSRRTGGLTGELFF.

CDR3 in DNA: TGTGCCAGCAGCTTAGGCGACGGGTATGAGCAGTTCTTC. This gives the protein CASSLGDGYEQFF. The rearrangement uses TRBV11-3 and TRBJ2-1; D gene unclear. This CDR3 is 13 amino acids long. Deletions cut 1 base from V and 8 bases from J, with 9 bases between. Per the germline V gene, CDR1 is SGHNT and CDR2 is YENEEA.

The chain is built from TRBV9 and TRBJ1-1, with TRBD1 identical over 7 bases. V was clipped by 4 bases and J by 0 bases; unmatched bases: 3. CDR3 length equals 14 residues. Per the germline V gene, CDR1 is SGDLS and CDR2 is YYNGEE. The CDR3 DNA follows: TGTGCCAGCAGCACAGGGGACATGAACACTGAAGCTTTCTTT. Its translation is CASSTGDMNTEAFF. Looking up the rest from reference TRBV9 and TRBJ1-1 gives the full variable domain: DSGVTQTPKHLITATGQRVTLRCSPRSGDLSVYWYQQSLDQGLQFLIQYYNGEERAKGNILERFSAQQFPDLHSELNLSSLELGDSALYFCASSTGDMNTEAFFGQGTRLTVV.

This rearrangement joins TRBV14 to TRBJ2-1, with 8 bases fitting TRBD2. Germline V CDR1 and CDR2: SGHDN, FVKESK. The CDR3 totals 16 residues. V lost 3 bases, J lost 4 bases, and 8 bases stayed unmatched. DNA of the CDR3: TGTGCCAGCAGCCACCCGGCGACTAGCGTTTACAATGAGCAGTTCTTC. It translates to CASSHPATSVYNEQFF.

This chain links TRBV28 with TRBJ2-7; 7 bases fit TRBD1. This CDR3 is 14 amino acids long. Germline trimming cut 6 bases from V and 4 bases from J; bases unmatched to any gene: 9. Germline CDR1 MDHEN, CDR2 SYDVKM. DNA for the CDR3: TGTGCCAGCAGACGAGACAGGGTTTCTTACGAGCAGTACTTC. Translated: CASRRDRVSYEQYF.

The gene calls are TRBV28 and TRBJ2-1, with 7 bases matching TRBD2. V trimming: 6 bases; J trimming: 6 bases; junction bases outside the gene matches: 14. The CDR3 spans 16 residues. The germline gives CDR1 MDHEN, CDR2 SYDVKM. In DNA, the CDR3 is TGTGCCAGCAGGTTCGGGGGGAACTTACGGGCCAATGAGCAGTTCTTC. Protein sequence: CASRFGGNLRANEQFF.

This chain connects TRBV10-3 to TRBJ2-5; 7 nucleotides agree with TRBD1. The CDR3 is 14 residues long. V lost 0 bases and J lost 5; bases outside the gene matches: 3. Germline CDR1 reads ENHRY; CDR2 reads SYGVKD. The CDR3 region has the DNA TGTGCCATCAGTGAGTCGGGACAGTCGGAGACCCAGTACTTC. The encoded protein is CAISESGQSETQYF.

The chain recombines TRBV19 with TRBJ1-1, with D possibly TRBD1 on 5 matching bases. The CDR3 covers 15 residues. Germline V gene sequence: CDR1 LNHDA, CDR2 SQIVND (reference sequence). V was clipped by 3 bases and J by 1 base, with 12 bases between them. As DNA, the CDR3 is TGTGCCAGTAGTATTCCACAGGCCGGGAACACTGAAGCTTTCTTT. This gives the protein CASSIPQAGNTEAFF.

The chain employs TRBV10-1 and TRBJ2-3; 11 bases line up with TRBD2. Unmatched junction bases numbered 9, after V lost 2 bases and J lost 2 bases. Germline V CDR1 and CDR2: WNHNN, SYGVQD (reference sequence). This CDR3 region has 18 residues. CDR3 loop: CASSEQLGLAVHTDTQYF. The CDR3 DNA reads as TGCGCCAGCAGTGAGCAATTGGGACTAGCGGTTCACACAGATACGCAGTATTTT.

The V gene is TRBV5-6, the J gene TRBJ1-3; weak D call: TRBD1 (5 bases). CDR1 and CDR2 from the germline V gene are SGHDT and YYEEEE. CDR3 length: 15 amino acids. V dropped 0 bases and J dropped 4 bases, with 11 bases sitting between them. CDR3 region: CASSLGGAGGNTIYF. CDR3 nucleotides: TGTGCCAGCAGCTTGGGGGGCGCAGGAGGAAACACCATATATTTT.

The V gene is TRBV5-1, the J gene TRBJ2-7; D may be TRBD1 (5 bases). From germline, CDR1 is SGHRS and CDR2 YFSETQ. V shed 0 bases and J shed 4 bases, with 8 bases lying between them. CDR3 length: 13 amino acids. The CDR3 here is CASSLARAYEQYF. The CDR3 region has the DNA TGCGCCAGCAGCTTGGCCAGGGCATACGAGCAGTACTTC.

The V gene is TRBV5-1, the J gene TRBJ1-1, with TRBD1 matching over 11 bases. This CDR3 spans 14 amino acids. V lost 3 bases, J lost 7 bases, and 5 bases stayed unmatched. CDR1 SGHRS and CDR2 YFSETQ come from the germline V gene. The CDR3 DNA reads TGCGCCAGCAGCTCGGACAGGGGGCAAAGTGAAGCTTTCTTT. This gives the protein CASSSDRGQSEAFF. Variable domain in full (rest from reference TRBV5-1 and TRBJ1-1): KAGVTQTPRYLIKTRGQQVTLSCSPISGHRSVSWYQQTPGQGLQFLFEYFSETQRNKGNFPGRFSGRQFSNSRSEMNVSTLELGDSALYLCASSSDRGQSEAFFGQGTRLTVV.

As DNA, the CDR3 is TGTGCCAGCACCCACAGGGGATCTTACAATGAGCAGTTCTTC. Protein: CASTHRGSYNEQFF. The chain recombines TRBV7-2 with TRBJ2-1; 7 nucleotides line up with TRBD1. Germline V gene data show CDR1 as SGHTA and CDR2 as FQGNSA. V shed 7 bases, J shed 4 bases, and the junction held 7 bases outside the gene matches. The CDR3 runs to 14 residues.

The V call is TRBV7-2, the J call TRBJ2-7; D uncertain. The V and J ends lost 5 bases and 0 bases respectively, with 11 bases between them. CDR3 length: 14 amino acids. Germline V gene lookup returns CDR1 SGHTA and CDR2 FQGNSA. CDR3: CASSLKIHSYEQYF. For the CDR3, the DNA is TGTGCCAGCAGCCTAAAGATTCACTCCTACGAGCAGTACTTC. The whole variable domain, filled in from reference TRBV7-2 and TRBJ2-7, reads GAGVSQSPSNKVTEKGKDVELRCDPISGHTALYWYRQSLGQGLEFLIYFQGNSAPDKSGLPSDRFSAERTGGSVSTLTIQRTQQEDSAVYLCASSLKIHSYEQYFGPGTRLTVT.

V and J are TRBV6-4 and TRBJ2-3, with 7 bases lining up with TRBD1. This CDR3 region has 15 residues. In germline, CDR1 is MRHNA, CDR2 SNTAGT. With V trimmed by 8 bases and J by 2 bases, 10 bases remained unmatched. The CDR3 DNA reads TGTGCCAGCTCATCGGGACAGATGGACACAGATACGCAGTATTTT. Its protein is CASSSGQMDTDTQYF.

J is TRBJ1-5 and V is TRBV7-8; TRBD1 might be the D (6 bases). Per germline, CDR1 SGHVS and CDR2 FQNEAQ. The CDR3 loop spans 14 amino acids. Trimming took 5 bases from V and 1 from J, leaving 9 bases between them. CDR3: CASSQGMSNQPQHF. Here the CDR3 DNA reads TGTGCCAGCAGCCAGGGGATGAGCAATCAGCCCCAGCATTTT.

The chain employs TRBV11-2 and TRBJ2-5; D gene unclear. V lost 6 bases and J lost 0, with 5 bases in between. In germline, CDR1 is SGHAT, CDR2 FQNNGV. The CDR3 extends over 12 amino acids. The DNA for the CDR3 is TGTGCCAGCAGACAGTACCAAGAGACCCAGTACTTC. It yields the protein CASRQYQETQYF.

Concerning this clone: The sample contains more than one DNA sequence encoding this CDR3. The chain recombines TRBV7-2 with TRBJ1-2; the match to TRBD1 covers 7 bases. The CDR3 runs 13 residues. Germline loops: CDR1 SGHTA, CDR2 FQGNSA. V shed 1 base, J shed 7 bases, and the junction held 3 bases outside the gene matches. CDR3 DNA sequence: TGTGCCAGCAGCTTAGGTCAGGGGGGTGGCTACACCTTC. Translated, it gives CASSLGQGGGYTF.